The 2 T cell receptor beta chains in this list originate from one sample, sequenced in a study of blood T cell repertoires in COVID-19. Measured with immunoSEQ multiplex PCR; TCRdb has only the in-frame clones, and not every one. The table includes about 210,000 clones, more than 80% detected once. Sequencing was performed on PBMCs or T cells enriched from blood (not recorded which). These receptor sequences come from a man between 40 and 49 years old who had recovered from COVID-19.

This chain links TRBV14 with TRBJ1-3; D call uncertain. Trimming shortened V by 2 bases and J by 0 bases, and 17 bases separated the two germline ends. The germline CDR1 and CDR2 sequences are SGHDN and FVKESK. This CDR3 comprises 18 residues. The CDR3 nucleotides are TGTGCCAGCAGCCAACTAATACCAACTTTGAGCTCTGGAAACACCATATATTTT. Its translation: CASSQLIPTLSSGNTIYF.

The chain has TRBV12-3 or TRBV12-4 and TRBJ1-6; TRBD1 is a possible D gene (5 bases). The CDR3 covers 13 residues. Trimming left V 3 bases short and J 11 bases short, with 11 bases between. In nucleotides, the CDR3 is TGTGCCAGCAGTTTGGGAAACAGGACACCCCTCCACTTT. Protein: CASSLGNRTPLHF.